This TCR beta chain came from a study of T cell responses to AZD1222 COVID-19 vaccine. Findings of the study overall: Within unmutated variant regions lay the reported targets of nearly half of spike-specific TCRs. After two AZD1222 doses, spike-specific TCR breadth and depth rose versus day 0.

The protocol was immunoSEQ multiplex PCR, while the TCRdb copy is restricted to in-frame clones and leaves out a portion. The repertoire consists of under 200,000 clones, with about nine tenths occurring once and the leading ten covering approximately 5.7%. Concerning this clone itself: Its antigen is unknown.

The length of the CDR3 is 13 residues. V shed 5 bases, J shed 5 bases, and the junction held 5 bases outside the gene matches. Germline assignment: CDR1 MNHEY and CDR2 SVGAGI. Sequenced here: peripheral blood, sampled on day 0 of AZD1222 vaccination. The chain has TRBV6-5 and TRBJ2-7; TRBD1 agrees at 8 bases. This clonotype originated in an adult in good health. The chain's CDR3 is CASSPGGRNEQYF. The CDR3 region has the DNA TGTGCCAGCAGTCCAGGGGGCAGGAACGAGCAGTACTTC.